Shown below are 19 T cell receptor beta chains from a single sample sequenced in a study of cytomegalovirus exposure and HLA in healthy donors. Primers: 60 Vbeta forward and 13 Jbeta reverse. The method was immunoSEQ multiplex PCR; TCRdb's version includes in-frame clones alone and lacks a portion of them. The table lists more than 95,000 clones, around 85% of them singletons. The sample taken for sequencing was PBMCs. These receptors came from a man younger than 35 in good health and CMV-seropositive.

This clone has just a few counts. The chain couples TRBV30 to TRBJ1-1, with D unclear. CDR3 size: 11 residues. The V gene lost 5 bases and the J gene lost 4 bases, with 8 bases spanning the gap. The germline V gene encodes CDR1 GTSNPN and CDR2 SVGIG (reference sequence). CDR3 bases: TGTGCCTGGTCAAGGAGCACTGAAGCTTTCTTT. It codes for CAWSRSTEAFF.

The CDR3 sequence is CAISLTSGRALDTQYF. In DNA form, the CDR3 reads TGTGCCATCAGCTTGACTAGCGGGAGGGCCTTAGATACGCAGTATTTT. The gene calls are TRBV10-3 and TRBJ2-3; TRBD2 aligns across 14 bases. V was clipped by 6 bases and J by 5 bases; unmatched bases: 7. CDR1 is ENHRY and CDR2 is SYGVKD in the germline V gene. CDR3 size: 16 residues.

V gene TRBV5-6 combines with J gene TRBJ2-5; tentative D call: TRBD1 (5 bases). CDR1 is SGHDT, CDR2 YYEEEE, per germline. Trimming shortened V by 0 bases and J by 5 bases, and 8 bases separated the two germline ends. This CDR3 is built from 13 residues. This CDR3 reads CASSLVAGETQYF. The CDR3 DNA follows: TGTGCCAGCAGCTTGGTTGCAGGGGAGACCCAGTACTTC. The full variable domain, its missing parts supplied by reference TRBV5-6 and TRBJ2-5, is DAGVTQSPTHLIKTRGQQVTLRCSPKSGHDTVSWYQQALGQGPQFIFQYYEEEERQRGNFPDRFSGHQFPNYSSELNVNALLLGDSALYLCASSLVAGETQYFGPGTRLLVL.

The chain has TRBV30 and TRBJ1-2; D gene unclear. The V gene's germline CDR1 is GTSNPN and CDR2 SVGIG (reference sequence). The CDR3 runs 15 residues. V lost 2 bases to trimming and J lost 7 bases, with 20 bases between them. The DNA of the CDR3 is TGTGCCTGGAGTTACGCGGGAAGACTTTTCTCTGGCTACACCTTC. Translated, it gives CAWSYAGRLFSGYTF.

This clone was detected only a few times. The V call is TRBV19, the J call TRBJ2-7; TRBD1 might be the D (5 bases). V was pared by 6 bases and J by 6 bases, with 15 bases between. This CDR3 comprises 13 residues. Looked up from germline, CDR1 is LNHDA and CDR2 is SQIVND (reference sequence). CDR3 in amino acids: CASSSHRQSEQYF. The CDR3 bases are TGTGCCAGTAGCTCTCACCGACAGAGCGAGCAGTACTTC.

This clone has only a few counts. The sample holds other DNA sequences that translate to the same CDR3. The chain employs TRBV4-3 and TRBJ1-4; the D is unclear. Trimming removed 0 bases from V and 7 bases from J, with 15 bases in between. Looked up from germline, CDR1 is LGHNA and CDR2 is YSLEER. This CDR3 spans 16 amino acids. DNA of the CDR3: TGCGCCAGCAGCCAAGAGAGGAGCCTTGAGGCTGAAAAACTGTTTTTT. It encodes CASSQERSLEAEKLFF.

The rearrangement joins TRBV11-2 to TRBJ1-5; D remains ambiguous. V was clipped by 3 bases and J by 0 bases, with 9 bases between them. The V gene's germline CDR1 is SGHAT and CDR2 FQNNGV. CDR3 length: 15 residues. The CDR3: CASSLGSYSNQPQHF. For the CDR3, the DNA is TGTGCCAGCAGCTTGGGCAGCTATAGCAATCAGCCCCAGCATTTT.

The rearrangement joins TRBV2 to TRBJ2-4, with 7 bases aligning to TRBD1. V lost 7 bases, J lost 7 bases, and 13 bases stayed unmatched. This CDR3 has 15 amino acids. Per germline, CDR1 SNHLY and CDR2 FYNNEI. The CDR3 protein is CASKKIQGERNIQYF. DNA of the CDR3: TGTGCCAGCAAAAAAATTCAGGGGGAGAGGAACATTCAGTACTTC. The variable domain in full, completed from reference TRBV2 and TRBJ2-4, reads EPEVTQTPSHQVTQMGQEVILRCVPISNHLYFYWYRQILGQKVEFLVSFYNNEISEKSEIFDDQFSVERPDGSNFTLKIRSTKLEDSAMYFCASKKIQGERNIQYFGAGTRLSVL.

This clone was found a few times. The CDR3 reads CASSEPGLNTEAFF. The CDR3 DNA follows: TGTGCCAGCAGTGAACCAGGATTGAACACTGAAGCTTTCTTT. J is TRBJ1-1 and V is TRBV6-5, with D unclear. The germline V gene encodes CDR1 MNHEY and CDR2 SVGAGI. V gave up 5 bases and J gave up 0 bases, with 10 bases separating them. CDR3 length: 14 amino acids.

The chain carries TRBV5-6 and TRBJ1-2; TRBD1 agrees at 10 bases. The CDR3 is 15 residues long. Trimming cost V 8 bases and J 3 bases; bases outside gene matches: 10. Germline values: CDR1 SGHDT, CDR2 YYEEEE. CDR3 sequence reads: CASSRQGAHYYGYTF. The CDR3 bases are TGTGCCAGTAGTAGACAGGGGGCTCATTACTATGGCTACACCTTC.

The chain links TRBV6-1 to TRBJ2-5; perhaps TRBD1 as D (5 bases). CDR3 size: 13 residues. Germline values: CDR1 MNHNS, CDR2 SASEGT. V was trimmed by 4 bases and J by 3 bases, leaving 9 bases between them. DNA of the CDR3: TGTGCCAGCAGTGCCCACAGGAAAGAGACCCAGTACTTC. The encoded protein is CASSAHRKETQYF.

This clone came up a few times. For the CDR3, the DNA is TGTGCCAGCAGTTTCGCGGGGTACTATGGCTACACCTTC. This codes for CASSFAGYYGYTF. The chain carries TRBV27 and TRBJ1-2; D is undetermined. V was trimmed by 3 bases and J by 3 bases, leaving 8 bases between them. CDR1 MNHEY and CDR2 SMNVEV come from the germline V gene (reference sequence). CDR3 length equals 13 residues.

CDR3: CASSLSSGGRSGYTF. The CDR3 nucleotides read TGTGCCAGCAGCTTATCTTCCGGAGGGAGAAGTGGCTACACCTTC. The chain is built from TRBV7-9 and TRBJ1-2; D is undetermined. This CDR3 is built from 15 residues. Germline V gives CDR1 SEHNR, CDR2 FQNEAQ (reference sequence). The V and J ends lost 2 bases and 7 bases respectively, with 17 bases between them.

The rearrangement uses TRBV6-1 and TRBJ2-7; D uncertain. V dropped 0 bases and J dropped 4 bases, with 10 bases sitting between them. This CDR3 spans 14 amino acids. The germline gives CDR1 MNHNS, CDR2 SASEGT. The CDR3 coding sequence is TGTGCCAGCAGTGAAGCTGAGACTCCTTACGAGCAGTACTTC. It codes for CASSEAETPYEQYF.

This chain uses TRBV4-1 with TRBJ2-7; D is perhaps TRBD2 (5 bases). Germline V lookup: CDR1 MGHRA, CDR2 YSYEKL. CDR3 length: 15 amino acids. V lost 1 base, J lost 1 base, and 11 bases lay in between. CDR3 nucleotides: TGCGCCAGCAGCCAAGTGTCTAGCTTATCCTACGAGCAGTACTTC. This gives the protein CASSQVSSLSYEQYF.

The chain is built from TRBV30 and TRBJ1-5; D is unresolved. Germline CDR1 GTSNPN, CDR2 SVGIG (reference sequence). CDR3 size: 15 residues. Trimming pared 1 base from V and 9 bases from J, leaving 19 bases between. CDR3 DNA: TGTGCCTGGAGTGCAGGCGGACTTGAAGGGTCGCCCCAGCATTTT. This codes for CAWSAGGLEGSPQHF.

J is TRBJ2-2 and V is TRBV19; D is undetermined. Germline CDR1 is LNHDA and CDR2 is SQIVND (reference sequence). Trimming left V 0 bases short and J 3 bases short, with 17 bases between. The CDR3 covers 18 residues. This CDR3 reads CASSIDLQTIRDTGELFF. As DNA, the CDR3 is TGTGCCAGTAGTATAGATTTACAGACGATACGTGACACCGGGGAGCTGTTTTTT.

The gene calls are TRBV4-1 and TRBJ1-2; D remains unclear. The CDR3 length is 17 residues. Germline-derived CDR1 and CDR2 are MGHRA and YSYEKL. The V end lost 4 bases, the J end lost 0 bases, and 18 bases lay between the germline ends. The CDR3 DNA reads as TGCGCCAGCAGCCCGGACCCATTCGACGGGACTAACTATGGCTACACCTTC. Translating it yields CASSPDPFDGTNYGYTF.

The CDR3 nucleotides read TGCGCCAGCAGCCCCCGGACAGGGTCTGGCAATCAGCCCCAGCATTTT. It translates to CASSPRTGSGNQPQHF. The rearrangement joins TRBV4-1 to TRBJ1-5, with 8 bases lining up with TRBD1. Trimming cost V 4 bases and J 2 bases; bases outside gene matches: 7. The germline gives CDR1 MGHRA, CDR2 YSYEKL. The CDR3 is made up of 16 amino acids.